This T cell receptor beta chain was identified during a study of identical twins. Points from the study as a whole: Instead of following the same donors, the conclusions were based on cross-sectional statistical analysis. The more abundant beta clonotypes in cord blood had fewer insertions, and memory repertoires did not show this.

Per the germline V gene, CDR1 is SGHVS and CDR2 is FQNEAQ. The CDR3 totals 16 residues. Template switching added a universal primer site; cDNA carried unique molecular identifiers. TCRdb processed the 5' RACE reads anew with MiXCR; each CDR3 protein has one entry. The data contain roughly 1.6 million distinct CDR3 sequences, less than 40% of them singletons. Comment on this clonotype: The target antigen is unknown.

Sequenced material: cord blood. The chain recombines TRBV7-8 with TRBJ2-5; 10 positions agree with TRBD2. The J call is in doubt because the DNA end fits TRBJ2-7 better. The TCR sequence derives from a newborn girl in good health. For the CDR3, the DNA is TGTGCCAGCAGCTGGGGGCTAGCGGGAGCTTCGTACGAGCAGTACTTC. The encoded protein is CASSWGLAGASYEQYF.